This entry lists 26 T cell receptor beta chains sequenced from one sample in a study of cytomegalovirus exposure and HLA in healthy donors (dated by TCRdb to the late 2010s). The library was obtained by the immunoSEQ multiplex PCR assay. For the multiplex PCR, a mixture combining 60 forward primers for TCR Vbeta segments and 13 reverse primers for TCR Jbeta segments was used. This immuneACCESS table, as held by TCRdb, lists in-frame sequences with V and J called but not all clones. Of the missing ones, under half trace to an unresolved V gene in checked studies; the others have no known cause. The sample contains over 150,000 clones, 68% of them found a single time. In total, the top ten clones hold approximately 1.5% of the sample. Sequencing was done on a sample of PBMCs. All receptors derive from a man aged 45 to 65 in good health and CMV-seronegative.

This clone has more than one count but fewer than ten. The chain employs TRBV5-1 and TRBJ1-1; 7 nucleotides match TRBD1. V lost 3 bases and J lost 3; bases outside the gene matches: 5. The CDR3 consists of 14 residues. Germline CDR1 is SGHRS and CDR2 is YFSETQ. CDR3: CASSSGQPHTEAFF. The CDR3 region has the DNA TGCGCCAGCAGCTCGGGACAGCCACACACTGAAGCTTTCTTT.

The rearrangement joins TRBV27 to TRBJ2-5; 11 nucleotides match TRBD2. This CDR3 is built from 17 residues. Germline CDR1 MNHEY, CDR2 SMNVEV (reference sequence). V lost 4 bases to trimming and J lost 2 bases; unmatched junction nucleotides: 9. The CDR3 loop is CASSSGTSGLVQETQYF. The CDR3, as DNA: TGTGCCAGCAGTTCCGGGACTAGCGGTCTGGTTCAAGAGACCCAGTACTTC.

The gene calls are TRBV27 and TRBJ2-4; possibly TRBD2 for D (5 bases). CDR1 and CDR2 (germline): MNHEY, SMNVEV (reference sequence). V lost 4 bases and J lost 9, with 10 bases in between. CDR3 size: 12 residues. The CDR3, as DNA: TGTGCCAGCAGTTCGGCGGGCACCATTCAGTACTTC. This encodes CASSSAGTIQYF.

The CDR3 is CASNNLDRAPYEQYF. The CDR3 nucleotides read TGTGCCAGCAATAACTTGGACAGGGCCCCCTACGAGCAGTACTTC. This chain links TRBV28 with TRBJ2-7; TRBD1 agrees at 8 bases. CDR1 and CDR2 (germline): MDHEN, SYDVKM. The CDR3 runs 15 residues. Trimming removed 7 bases from V and 2 bases from J; junction bases left unmatched: 10.

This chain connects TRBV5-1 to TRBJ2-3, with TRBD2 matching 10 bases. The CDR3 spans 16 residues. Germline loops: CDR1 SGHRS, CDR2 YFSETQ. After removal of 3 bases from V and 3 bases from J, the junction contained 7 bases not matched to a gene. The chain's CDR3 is CASSSLSGGSTDTQYF. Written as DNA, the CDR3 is TGCGCCAGCAGCTCCCTTAGCGGGGGGTCGACAGATACGCAGTATTTT.

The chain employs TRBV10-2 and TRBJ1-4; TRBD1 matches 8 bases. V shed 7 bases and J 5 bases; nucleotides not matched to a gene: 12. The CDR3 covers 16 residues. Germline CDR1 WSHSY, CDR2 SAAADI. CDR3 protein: CASTLRSGTGNEKLFF. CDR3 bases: TGCGCCAGCACCCTGCGCTCCGGGACAGGAAATGAAAAACTGTTTTTT.

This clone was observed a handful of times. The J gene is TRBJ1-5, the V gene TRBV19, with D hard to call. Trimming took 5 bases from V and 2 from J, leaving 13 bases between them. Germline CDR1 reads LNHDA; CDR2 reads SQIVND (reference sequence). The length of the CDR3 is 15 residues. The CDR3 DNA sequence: TGTGCCAGTAGTGTCCTACGGGGTGGCAATCAGCCCCAGCATTTT. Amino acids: CASSVLRGGNQPQHF.

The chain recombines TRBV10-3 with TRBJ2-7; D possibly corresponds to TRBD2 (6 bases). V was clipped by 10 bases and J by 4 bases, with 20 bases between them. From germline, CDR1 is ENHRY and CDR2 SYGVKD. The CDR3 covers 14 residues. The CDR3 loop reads CATRPERGAYEQYF. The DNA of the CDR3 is TGTGCCACCCGACCAGAACGCGGGGCGTACGAGCAGTACTTC.

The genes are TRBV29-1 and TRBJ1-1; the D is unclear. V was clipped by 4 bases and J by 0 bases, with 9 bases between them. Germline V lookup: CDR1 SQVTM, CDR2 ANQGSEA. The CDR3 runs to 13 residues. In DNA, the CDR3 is TGCAGCGTTGTCCCTCAGTTGAACACTGAAGCTTTCTTT. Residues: CSVVPQLNTEAFF.

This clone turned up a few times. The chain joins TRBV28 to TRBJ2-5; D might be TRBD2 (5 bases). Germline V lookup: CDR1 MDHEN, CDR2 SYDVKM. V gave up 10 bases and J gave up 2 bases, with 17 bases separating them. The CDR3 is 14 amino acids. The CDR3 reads CATHNGGGQETQYF. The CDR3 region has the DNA TGTGCCACCCATAACGGCGGAGGACAAGAGACCCAGTACTTC.

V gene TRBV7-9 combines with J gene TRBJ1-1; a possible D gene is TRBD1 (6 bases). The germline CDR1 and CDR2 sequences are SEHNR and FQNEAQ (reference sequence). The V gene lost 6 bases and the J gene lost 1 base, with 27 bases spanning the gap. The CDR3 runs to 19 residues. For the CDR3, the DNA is TGTGCCAGCAGTAACAAACAGGGAGCCTTAGGTGTGACGAACACTGAAGCTTTCTTT. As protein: CASSNKQGALGVTNTEAFF.

The chain's CDR3 is CASSLAPQIGGGNSPLHF. The CDR3 nucleotides read TGTGCCAGCAGCTTAGCGCCCCAGATTGGGGGAGGAAATTCACCCCTCCACTTT. The chain is built from TRBV7-6 and TRBJ1-6; D possibly corresponds to TRBD1 (5 bases). Trimming removed 0 bases at V and 7 bases at J, with 19 bases between. CDR3 length equals 18 residues. Germline CDR1 is SGHVS and CDR2 is FNYEAQ.

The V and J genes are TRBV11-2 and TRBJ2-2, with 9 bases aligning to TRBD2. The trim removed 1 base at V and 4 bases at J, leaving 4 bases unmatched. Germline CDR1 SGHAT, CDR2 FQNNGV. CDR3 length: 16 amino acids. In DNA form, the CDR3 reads TGTGCCAGCAGCTTAGTCGGCGGGGGGGTCACCGGGGAGCTGTTTTTT. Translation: CASSLVGGGVTGELFF.

CDR3: CATQATGNTIYF. In nucleotides, the CDR3 is TGTGCCACCCAGGCTACTGGAAACACCATATATTTT. The chain joins TRBV6-5 to TRBJ1-3; no clear D. Germline lookup yields CDR1 MNHEY and CDR2 SVGAGI. The CDR3 covers 12 residues. Trimming left V 10 bases short and J 2 bases short, with 9 bases between.

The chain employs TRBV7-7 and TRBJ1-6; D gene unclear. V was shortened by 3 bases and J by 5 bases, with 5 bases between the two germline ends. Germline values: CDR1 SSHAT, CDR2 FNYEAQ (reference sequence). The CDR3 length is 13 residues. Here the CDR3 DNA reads TGTGCCAGCAGCTTTACAGATAATTCACCCCTCCACTTT. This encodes CASSFTDNSPLHF.

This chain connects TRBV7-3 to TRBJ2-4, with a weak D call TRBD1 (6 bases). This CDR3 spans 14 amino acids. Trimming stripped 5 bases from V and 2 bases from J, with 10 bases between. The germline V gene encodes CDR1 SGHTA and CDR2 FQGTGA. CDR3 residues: CASSPGQPKNIQYF. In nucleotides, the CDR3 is TGTGCCAGCAGCCCCGGACAGCCCAAAAACATTCAGTACTTC.

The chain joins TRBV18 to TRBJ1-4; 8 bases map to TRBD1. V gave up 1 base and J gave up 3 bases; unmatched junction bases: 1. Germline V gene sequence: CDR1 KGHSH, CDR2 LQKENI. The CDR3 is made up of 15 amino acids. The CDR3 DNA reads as TGTGCCAGCTCACCACAACAGGGGGCTAATGAAAAACTGTTTTTT. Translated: CASSPQQGANEKLFF.

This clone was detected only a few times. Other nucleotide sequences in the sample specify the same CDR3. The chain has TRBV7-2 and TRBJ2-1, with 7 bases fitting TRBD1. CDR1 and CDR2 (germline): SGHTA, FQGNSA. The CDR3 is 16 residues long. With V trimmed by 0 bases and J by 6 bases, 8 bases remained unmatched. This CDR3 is CASSLAGTEPLNEQFF. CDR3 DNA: TGTGCCAGCAGCTTAGCGGGGACAGAGCCCCTCAATGAGCAGTTCTTC.

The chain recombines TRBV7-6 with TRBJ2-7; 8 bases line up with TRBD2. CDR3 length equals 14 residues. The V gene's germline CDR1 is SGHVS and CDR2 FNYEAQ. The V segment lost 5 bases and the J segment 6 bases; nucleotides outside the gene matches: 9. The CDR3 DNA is TGTGCCAGCAGCCCTCGGATAGCGGGGTCCGAGCAGTACTTC. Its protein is CASSPRIAGSEQYF.

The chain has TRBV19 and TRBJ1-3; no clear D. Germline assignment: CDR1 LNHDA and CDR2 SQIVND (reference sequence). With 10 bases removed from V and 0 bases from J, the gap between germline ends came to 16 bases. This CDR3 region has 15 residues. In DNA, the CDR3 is TGTGCCACCTCAAGGGTAGGGAGCTCTGGAAACACCATATATTTT. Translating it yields CATSRVGSSGNTIYF. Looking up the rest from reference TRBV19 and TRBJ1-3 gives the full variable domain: DGGITQSPKYLFRKEGQNVTLSCEQNLNHDAMYWYRQDPGQGLRLIYYSQIVNDFQKGDIAEGYSVSREKKESFPLTVTSAQKNPTAFYLCATSRVGSSGNTIYFGEGSWLTVV.

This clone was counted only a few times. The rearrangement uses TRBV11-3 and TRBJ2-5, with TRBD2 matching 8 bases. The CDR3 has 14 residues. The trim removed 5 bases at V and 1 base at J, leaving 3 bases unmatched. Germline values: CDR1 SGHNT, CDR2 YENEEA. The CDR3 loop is CASSQTSAQETQYF. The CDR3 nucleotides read TGTGCCAGCAGCCAGACTAGCGCCCAAGAGACCCAGTACTTC.

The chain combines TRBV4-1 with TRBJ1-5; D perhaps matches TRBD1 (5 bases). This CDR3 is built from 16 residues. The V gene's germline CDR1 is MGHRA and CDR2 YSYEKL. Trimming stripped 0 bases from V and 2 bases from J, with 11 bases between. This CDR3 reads CASSQDGGIGNQPQHF. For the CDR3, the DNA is TGCGCCAGCAGCCAAGATGGGGGGATCGGCAATCAGCCCCAGCATTTT.

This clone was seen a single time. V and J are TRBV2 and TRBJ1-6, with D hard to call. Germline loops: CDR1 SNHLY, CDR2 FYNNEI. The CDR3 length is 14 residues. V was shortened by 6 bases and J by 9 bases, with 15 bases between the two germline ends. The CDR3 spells CASRTGGGSSPLHF. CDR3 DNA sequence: TGTGCCAGCAGGACCGGAGGAGGGAGTTCACCCCTCCACTTT.

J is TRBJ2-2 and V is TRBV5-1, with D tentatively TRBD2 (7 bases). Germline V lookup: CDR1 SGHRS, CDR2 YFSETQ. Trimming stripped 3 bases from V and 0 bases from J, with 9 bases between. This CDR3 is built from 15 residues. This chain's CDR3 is CASSYGGPNTGELFF. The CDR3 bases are TGCGCCAGCAGCTACGGGGGGCCGAACACCGGGGAGCTGTTTTTT.

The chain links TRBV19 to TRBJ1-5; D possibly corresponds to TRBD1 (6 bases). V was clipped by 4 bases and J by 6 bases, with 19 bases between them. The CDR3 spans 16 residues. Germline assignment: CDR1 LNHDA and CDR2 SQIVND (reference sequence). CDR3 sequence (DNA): TGTGCCAGTAGTACCCCGGGGGCGGGGGTTGGTCAGCCCCAGCATTTT. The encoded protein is CASSTPGAGVGQPQHF.

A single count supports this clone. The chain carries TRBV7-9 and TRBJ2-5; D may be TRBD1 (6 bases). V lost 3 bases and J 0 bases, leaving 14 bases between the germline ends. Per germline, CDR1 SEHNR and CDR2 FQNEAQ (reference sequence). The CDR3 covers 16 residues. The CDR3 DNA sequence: TGTGCCAGCAGCTTTATAGTAGACAGGTACCAAGAGACCCAGTACTTC. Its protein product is CASSFIVDRYQETQYF.